The clone carrying this TCR beta chain was observed a handful of times. The sample originates from a study of early T cells in non-severe SARS-CoV-2 infection. Looked up from germline, CDR1 is SGHTA and CDR2 is FQGNSA. This CDR3 comprises 15 residues. V was trimmed by 5 bases and J by 2 bases, leaving 12 bases between them. MiXCR was run by TCRdb on the 5' RACE reads, yielding one entry per CDR3 protein. This table holds some 40,000 distinct CDR3 sequences, approximately 5.1% found once. Sequences were derived from whole blood, sampled at baseline. This TCR was sampled from an adult who was a healthcare worker with PCR-confirmed SARS-CoV-2 infection or an uninfected control (not recorded which). The chain is built from TRBV7-2 and TRBJ2-2, with D tentatively TRBD2 (5 bases). Here the CDR3 reads CASSEQRFNTGELFF. CDR3 DNA: TGTGCCAGCAGCGAGCAGCGGTTCAACACCGGGGAGCTGTTTTTT.